Listed below are T cell receptor beta chains from one sample, sequenced in a study of PD-1 blockade in classical Hodgkin lymphoma. The data were produced by immunoSEQ multiplex PCR, yet TCRdb's version contains in-frame clones alone and is incomplete. This sample carries thousands of clones, roughly 63% of them seen once, and the ten largest clones take around 9.6%. The sample was CD8+ T cells from blood, taken before the fourth cycle of nivolumab. The receptors here all came from a human donor with classical Hodgkin lymphoma. The CDR3 runs from the conserved cysteine through the conserved F or W. The D gene is left open where the match is weak. Size tells how often a clone was seen (once, few, many) or the class of an expanded clone, and some rows leave it out.

J gene | clone size | V gene | D gene | CDR3 DNA | CDR3 protein
TRBJ2-7 | medium-sized | TRBV6-1 | NA | TGTGCCAGCAGTGAAACAGCTCTAAACTCCTACGAGCAGTACTTC | CASSETALNSYEQYF
TRBJ2-3 | NA | TRBV11-2 | NA | TGTGCCAGCAGCCGCTACGGGGATAGCACAGATACGCAGTATTTT | CASSRYGDSTDTQYF
TRBJ2-7 | NA | TRBV2 | NA | TGTGCCAGCAGTGAGCCGACCTACGAGCAGTACTTC | CASSEPTYEQYF
TRBJ1-3 | NA | TRBV5-1 | TRBD1 | TGTGCCAGCAGCTTCGGGACAGGATCTAACACCATATATTTT | CASSFGTGSNTIYF
TRBJ2-7 | medium-sized | TRBV10-1 | TRBD2 | TGCGCCAGCAGTGAGGGGACTAGCGGCTACGAGCAGTACTTC | CASSEGTSGYEQYF
TRBJ2-2 | NA | TRBV4-1 | NA | TGCGCCAGCAGCTGGCGGGGATCAGAAACCGGGGAGCTGTTTTTT | CASSWRGSETGELFF
TRBJ2-7 | NA | TRBV13 | TRBD2 | TGTGCCAGCAGCTTCCGCGGGAGGGGCGAGCAGTACTTC | CASSFRGRGEQYF
TRBJ2-2 | NA | TRBV4-1 | TRBD2 | TGCGCCAGCAGCCAAGAAGGCCTAACGGGGAGGGACGGGGAGCTGTTTTTT | CASSQEGLTGRDGELFF
TRBJ1-5 | few | TRBV19 | NA | TGTGCCAGTAACGGCCAGCCCCAGCATTTT | CASNGQPQHF
TRBJ1-1 | NA | TRBV7-9 | NA | TGTGCCAGCAGCTTAGCGGACTCTCCGACTGAAGCTTTCTTT | CASSLADSPTEAFF
TRBJ1-1 | NA | TRBV13 | NA | TGTGCCAGCAGCTTAGGGGGCAGGGCTGGCGCTTTCTTT | CASSLGGRAGAFF
TRBJ2-4 | NA | TRBV28 | NA | TGTGCCAGCAGTTTGGGTGTTTCGGCCAAAAACATTCAGTACTTC | CASSLGVSAKNIQYF
TRBJ2-3 | NA | TRBV19 | TRBD2 | TGTGCCAGTAGTATAACACCGGGACTAGCGGGAGAGGATACGCAGTATTTT | CASSITPGLAGEDTQYF
TRBJ2-1 | few | TRBV27 | TRBD2 | TGTGCCAGCAGACTAGGTAGCGGGGTCTCCTACAATGAGCAGTTCTTC | CASRLGSGVSYNEQFF
TRBJ1-1 | NA | TRBV29-1 | TRBD1 | TGCAGCGCCTCCGGACAGGGCGCTGAAGCTTTCTTT | CSASGQGAEAFF
TRBJ1-2 | NA | TRBV27 | NA | TGTGCCAGCAGTTCCCTCGGGATCGCTAACTATGGCTACACCTTC | CASSSLGIANYGYTF
TRBJ1-4 | medium-sized | TRBV5-1 | NA | TGCGCCAGCAGCTTGGACGGCGAAGAGGTAGAAAAACTGTTTTTT | CASSLDGEEVEKLFF
TRBJ2-1 | once | TRBV2 | NA | TGTGCCAGCAGTGCAGGTGTCTCCTACAATGAGCAGTTCTTC | CASSAGVSYNEQFF
TRBJ1-2 | NA | TRBV2 | NA | TGTGCCAGCAGCTTAGGCCGGGTGGCGGGCTACACCTTC | CASSLGRVAGYTF
TRBJ2-7 | few | TRBV7-8 | NA | TGTGCCAGCAGCGCCGGGAGCTCCTACGAGCAGTACTTC | CASSAGSSYEQYF
TRBJ2-5 | few | TRBV11-2 | NA | TGTGCCAGCAGACGGGAGCAGGTTCTCGAAGAGACCCAGTACTTC | CASRREQVLEETQYF
TRBJ1-5 | NA | TRBV9 | TRBD1 | TGTGCCAGCACTCCTACCCGGGACAGGGGACCCAATCAGCCCCAGCATTTT | CASTPTRDRGPNQPQHF
TRBJ1-2 | few | TRBV19 | NA | TGTGCCAGTATGAAGGGAGAATTCTATGGCTACACCTTC | CASMKGEFYGYTF
TRBJ2-1 | few | TRBV5-1 | NA | TGCGCCAGCAGCAGAAAAAGCTACAATGAGCAGTTCTTC | CASSRKSYNEQFF
TRBJ2-7 | NA | TRBV7-4 | TRBD1 | TGTGCCAGCAGCGGCCGACAGGGACCCTACGAGCAGTACTTC | CASSGRQGPYEQYF
TRBJ2-1 | NA | TRBV7-9 | NA | TGTGCCAGCAGCTTAGGGACTCGCGTGTACAATGAGCAGTTCTTC | CASSLGTRVYNEQFF
TRBJ2-3 | NA | TRBV19 | TRBD1 | TGTGCCAGGACAGGACAGGGTCGTTATACGCAGTATTTT | CARTGQGRYTQYF
TRBJ2-7 | medium-sized | TRBV7-2 | TRBD2 | TGTGCCAGCAGCTTAACTTCTAGCGGGAGGGTGGACGACGAGCAGTACTTC | CASSLTSSGRVDDEQYF
TRBJ2-7 | NA | TRBV7-9 | TRBD1 | TGTGCCAGCAGCGGTAACGCCGGGACAGGGTCCTACGAGCAGTACTTC | CASSGNAGTGSYEQYF
TRBJ2-1 | few | TRBV14 | TRBD2 | TGTGCCAGCAGCCACGGACTAGCGGGAGGGCCGCGATACAATGAGCAGTTCTTC | CASSHGLAGGPRYNEQFF
TRBJ2-2 | NA | TRBV5-6 | NA | TGTGCCAGCAGTATACTAGGGTACACCGGGGAGCTGTTTTTT | CASSILGYTGELFF
TRBJ2-7 | few | TRBV7-9 | TRBD1 | TGTGCCAGCAGCTTAGACTCCGGGACAGCCACCTACGAGCAGTACTTC | CASSLDSGTATYEQYF
TRBJ2-7 | few | TRBV10-3 | TRBD1 | TGTGCCATCAGCGGGACAGGGGAAACCTACGAGCAGTACTTC | CAISGTGETYEQYF
TRBJ2-1 | NA | TRBV4-2 | NA | TGTGCCAGCAGCAGCGCGTATGAGCAGTTCTTC | CASSSAYEQFF
TRBJ1-1 | medium-sized | TRBV4-1 | NA | TGCGCCAGCAGCCTCTCTGCGGCGAACACTGAAGCTTTCTTT | CASSLSAANTEAFF
TRBJ2-4 | NA | TRBV27 | NA | TGTGCCAGCAGCGGGCTAGCCAAAAACATTCAGTACTTC | CASSGLAKNIQYF
TRBJ2-1 | NA | TRBV29-1 | NA | TGCAGCGTCGAACGGGGGAAGGCTACCTACAATGAGCAGTTCTTC | CSVERGKATYNEQFF
TRBJ2-7 | NA | TRBV11-2 | NA | TGTGCCAGCAGCTTAGTCGCTAGCGATTCCTACGAGCAGTACTTC | CASSLVASDSYEQYF
TRBJ2-2 | NA | TRBV7-8 | TRBD2 | TGTGCCAGCAGCTTAGAAGCGGGAGGAGAAACCGGGGAGCTGTTTTTT | CASSLEAGGETGELFF
TRBJ1-4 | large | TRBV29-1 | NA | TGCAGCGCCCAGGGAGGGGGTGGCGAAAAACTGTTTTTT | CSAQGGGGEKLFF
TRBJ1-5 | few | TRBV19 | TRBD1 | TGTGCCAGTAAGTTAGGGACAGGGACCAATCAGCCCCAGCATTTT | CASKLGTGTNQPQHF
TRBJ2-5 | NA | TRBV27 | NA | TGTGCCAGCAGTTTACGCGGCAGATTGGAGACCCAGTACTTC | CASSLRGRLETQYF
TRBJ1-5 | NA | TRBV19 | NA | TGTGCCACCTCACACGGGAATCAGCCCCAGCATTTT | CATSHGNQPQHF
TRBJ2-2 | NA | TRBV5-3 | NA | TGTGCCAGCAGCTTGGTACACGCCGACACCGGGGAGCTGTTTTTT | CASSLVHADTGELFF
TRBJ2-4 | NA | TRBV4-1 | TRBD2 | TGCGCCAGCAGCCTTGCGGGAGTGCACAACATTCAGTACTTC | CASSLAGVHNIQYF
TRBJ2-3 | NA | TRBV5-6 | TRBD2 | TGTGCCAGCAGCCCCCGCGGGACTAGCGTAGATACGCAGTATTTT | CASSPRGTSVDTQYF
TRBJ1-2 | NA | TRBV28 | NA | TGTGCCAGCAGCGTGCGTTTAAGGGATGTAAGTGGCTACACCTTC | CASSVRLRDVSGYTF
TRBJ2-1 | NA | TRBV5-6 | TRBD2 | TGTGCCAGCAGATCGGGAGGCCCCTACAATGAGCAGTTCTTC | CASRSGGPYNEQFF
TRBJ2-7 | NA | TRBV7-2 | NA | TGTGCCAGCAGCTCGTACACCGATGTCTACGAGCAGTACTTC | CASSSYTDVYEQYF
TRBJ1-2 | NA | TRBV7-9 | NA | TGTGCCAGCACAGGCAGCCCCAACTATGGCTACACCTTC | CASTGSPNYGYTF
TRBJ2-7 | NA | TRBV5-4 | TRBD1 | TGTGCCAGCAGCTCGGGGACAGGGGGCTTCTACGAGCAGTACTTC | CASSSGTGGFYEQYF
TRBJ2-1 | large | TRBV4-1 | TRBD1 | TGCGCCAGCAGCCCCGGACAGGGGGAGGGGTATGAGCAGTTCTTC | CASSPGQGEGYEQFF
TRBJ1-1 | NA | TRBV5-4 | TRBD1 | TGTGCCAGCAGCTTGGCAGGGGGCAACACTGAAGCTTTCTTT | CASSLAGGNTEAFF
TRBJ1-2 | medium-sized | TRBV6-5 | NA | TGTGCCAGCAGTTACTCATCCACCGTCTATGGCTACACCTTC | CASSYSSTVYGYTF
TRBJ2-7 | few | TRBV27 | TRBD2 | TGTGCCAGCAGTCTAACGACTAGCGGGGTTTACGAGCAGTACTTC | CASSLTTSGVYEQYF
TRBJ2-1 | few | TRBV6-5 | NA | TGTGCCAGCAGTTACGATGGGGTTGTCAATGAGCAGTTCTTC | CASSYDGVVNEQFF
TRBJ1-2 | NA | TRBV6-5 | TRBD1 | TGTGCCAGCAGCCAAGACAGGGGATACTATGGCTACACCTTC | CASSQDRGYYGYTF
TRBJ2-7 | NA | TRBV27 | TRBD2 | TGTGCCAGCAGCTACGGGACTAGCAGTTACGAGCAGTACTTC | CASSYGTSSYEQYF
TRBJ1-5 | NA | TRBV2 | NA | TGTGCCAGCAATTCCCGGGGCAATCAGCCCCAGCATTTT | CASNSRGNQPQHF
TRBJ2-1 | NA | TRBV4-1 | NA | TGCGCCAGCAGCCATAGGGCTTACCGCGAGGGTAGCAATGAGCAGTTCTTC | CASSHRAYREGSNEQFF